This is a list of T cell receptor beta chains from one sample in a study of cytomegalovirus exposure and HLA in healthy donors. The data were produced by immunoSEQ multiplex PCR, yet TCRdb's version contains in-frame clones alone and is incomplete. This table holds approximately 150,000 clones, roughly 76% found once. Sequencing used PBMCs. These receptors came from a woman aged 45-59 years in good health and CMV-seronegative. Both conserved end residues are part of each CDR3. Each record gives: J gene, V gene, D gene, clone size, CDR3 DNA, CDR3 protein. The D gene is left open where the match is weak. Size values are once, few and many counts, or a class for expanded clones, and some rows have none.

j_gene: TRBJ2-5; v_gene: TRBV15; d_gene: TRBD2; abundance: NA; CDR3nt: TGTGCCACCACTAGCGGACAAGAGACCCAGTACTTC; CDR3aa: CATTSGQETQYF
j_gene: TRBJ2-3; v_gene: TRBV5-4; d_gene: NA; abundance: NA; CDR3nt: TGTGCCAGCAGCCCGACTCGGGGCACAGATACGCAGTATTTT; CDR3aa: CASSPTRGTDTQYF
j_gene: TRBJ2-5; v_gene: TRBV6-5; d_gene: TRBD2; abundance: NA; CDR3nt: TGTGCCAGCAGGCCCGGGGGGAGAGTGGGAGAGACCCAGTACTTC; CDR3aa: CASRPGGRVGETQYF
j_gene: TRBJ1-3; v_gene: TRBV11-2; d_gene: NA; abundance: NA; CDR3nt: TGTGCCAGCAGCAGGACAGTCGGAAACACCATATATTTT; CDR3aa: CASSRTVGNTIYF
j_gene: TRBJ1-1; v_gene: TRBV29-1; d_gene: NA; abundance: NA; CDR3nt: TGCAGCGTTAGGTCGGGGGAAGGCACTGAAGCTTTCTTT; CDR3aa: CSVRSGEGTEAFF
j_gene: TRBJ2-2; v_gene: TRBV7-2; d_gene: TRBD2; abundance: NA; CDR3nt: TGTGCCAGCAGCTTAGCCCCACTCGGACTAGTAGCCGGGGAGCTGTTTTTT; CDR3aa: CASSLAPLGLVAGELFF
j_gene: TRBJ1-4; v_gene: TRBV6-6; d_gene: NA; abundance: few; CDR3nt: TGTGCCAGCAGAACCGGGGGGCGGGGAAAACTGTTTTTT; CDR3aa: CASRTGGRGKLFF
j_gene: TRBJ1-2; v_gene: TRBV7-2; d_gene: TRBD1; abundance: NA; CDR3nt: TGTGCCAGCAGCACGGACAGGGGGACTAACTATGGCTACACCTTC; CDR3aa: CASSTDRGTNYGYTF
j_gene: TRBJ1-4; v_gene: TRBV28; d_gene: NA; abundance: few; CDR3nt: TGTGCCAGCCAAGGGAGAAATAATGAAAAACTGTTTTTT; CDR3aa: CASQGRNNEKLFF
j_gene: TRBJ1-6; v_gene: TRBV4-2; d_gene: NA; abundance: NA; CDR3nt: TGTGCCAGCAGCCAACGGGGGGCGGGGAATTCACCCCTCCACTTT; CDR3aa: CASSQRGAGNSPLHF
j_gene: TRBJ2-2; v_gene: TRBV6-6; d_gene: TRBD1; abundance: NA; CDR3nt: TGTGCCAGCAGGAGACAGGGGAACACCGGGGAGCTGTTTTTT; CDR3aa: CASRRQGNTGELFF
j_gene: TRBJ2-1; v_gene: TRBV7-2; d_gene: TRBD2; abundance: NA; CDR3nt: TGTGCCAGCAGCTCCGATCCAGCGGGGGGCTTCAATGAGCAGTTCTTC; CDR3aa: CASSSDPAGGFNEQFF
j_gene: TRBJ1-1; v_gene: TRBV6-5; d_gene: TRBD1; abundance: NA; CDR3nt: TGTGCCAGCAGTTATCTACAGGGGGCGAGTGAAGCTTTCTTT; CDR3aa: CASSYLQGASEAFF
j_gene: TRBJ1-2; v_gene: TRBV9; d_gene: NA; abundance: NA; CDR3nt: TGTGCCACCGGAGACCCATACAATGGCTACACCTTC; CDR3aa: CATGDPYNGYTF
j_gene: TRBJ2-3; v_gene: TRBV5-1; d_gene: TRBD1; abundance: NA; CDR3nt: TGCGCCAGCAGCTGGGGACAGGCAAAAAGCACAGATACGCAGTATTTT; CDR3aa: CASSWGQAKSTDTQYF
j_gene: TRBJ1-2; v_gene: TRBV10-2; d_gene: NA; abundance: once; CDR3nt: TGCGCCAGCAGTGGCGGCGGGCGCACATATGGCTACACCTTC; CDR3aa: CASSGGGRTYGYTF
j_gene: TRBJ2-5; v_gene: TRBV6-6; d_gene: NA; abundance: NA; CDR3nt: TGTGCCAGCAAGAGCGGCGAGGAGACCCAGTACTTC; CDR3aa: CASKSGEETQYF
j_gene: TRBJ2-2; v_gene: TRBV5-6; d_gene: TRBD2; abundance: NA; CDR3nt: TGTGCCAGCAGAATAGCGGGAGGTCGAACCGGGGAGCTGTTTTTT; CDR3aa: CASRIAGGRTGELFF
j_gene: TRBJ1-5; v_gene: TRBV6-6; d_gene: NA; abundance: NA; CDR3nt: TGTGCCAGCACACGCTATAGCAATCAGCCCCAGCATTTT; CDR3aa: CASTRYSNQPQHF
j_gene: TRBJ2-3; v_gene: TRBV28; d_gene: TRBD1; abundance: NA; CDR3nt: TGTGCCAGCAGTTGGGGACAGGGGGCCCCCACAGATACGCAGTATTTT; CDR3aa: CASSWGQGAPTDTQYF
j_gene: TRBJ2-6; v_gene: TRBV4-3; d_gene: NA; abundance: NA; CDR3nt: TGCGCCAGCAGCCAAGGGACTCTCAAATCTGGGGCCAACGTCCTGACTTTC; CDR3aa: CASSQGTLKSGANVLTF
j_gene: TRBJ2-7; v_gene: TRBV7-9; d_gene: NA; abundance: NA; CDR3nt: TGTGCCAGCAGCTCCCATCAGGACGAGCAGTACTTC; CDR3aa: CASSSHQDEQYF
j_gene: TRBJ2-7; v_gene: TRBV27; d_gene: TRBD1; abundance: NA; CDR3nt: TGTGCCAGCAGTCGGGGCAGGGGGTCCTACGAGCAGTACTTC; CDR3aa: CASSRGRGSYEQYF
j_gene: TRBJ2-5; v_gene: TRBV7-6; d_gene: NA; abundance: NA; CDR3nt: TGTGCCAGCAGCTTAGCTCAGGGGAGAGGAAGAGAGGCCCAGTACTTC; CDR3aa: CASSLAQGRGREAQYF
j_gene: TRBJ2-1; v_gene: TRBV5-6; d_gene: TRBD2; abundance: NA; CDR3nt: TGTGCCAGCAGCCCCGGGACTAGCGGGATTTCGTTCTTC; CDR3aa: CASSPGTSGISFF
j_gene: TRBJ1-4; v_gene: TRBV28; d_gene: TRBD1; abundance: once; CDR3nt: TGTGCCAGCAGAATCGACAGGGGAGGCGAAAAACTGTTTTTT; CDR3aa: CASRIDRGGEKLFF
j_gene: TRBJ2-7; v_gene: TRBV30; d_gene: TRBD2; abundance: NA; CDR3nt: TGTGCCTGGGGTCTGGGACTACAGCGTCGGCAGTACTTC; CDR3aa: CAWGLGLQRRQYF
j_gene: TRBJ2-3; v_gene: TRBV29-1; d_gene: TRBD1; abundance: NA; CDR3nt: TGCAGCGTTGAGTCACAGGGGTCAGATACGCAGTATTTT; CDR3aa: CSVESQGSDTQYF
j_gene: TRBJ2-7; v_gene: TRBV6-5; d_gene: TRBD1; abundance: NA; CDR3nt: TGTGCCAGCACTCGGACAGGGGGTCCCTACGAGCAGTACTTC; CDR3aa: CASTRTGGPYEQYF
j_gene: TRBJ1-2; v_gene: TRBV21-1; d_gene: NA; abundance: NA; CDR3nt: TGTGCCAGCAGCAAAGGATTGGTACAGGGCAACTATGGCTACACCTTC; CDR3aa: CASSKGLVQGNYGYTF
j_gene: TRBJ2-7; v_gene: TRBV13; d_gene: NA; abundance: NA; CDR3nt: TGTGCCAGCAGTCTAGGGCTGTCCGCAAGGGGGGAGCAGTACTTC; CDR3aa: CASSLGLSARGEQYF
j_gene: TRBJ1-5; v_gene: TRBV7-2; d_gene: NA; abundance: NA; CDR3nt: TGTGCCAGCAGCTTACAGGAGGGTGCGCCCCAGCATTTT; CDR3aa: CASSLQEGAPQHF
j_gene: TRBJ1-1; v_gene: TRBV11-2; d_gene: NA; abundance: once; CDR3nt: TGTGCCAGCAGCTTAGACACGGTTGGGAGCACTGAAGCTTTCTTT; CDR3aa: CASSLDTVGSTEAFF
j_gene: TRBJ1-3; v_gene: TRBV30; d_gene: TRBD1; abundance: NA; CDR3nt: TGTGCCGCCCGGGACAGGGGAATCATTAGGGCTGGAAACACCATATATTTT; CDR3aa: CAARDRGIIRAGNTIYF
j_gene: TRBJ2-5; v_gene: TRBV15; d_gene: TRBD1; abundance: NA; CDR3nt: TGTGCCACCAGCAGAGAACCGACAGGGCGGACCCAGTACTTC; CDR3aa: CATSREPTGRTQYF
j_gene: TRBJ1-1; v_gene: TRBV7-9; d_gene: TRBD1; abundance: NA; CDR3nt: TGTGCCAGCAGCCTCGGGACAGTCACTGAAGCTTTCTTT; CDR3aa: CASSLGTVTEAFF
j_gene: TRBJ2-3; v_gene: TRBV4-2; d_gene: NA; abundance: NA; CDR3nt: TGTGCCGCGGGCCTCCCTAGCACAGATACGCAGTATTTT; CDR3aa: CAAGLPSTDTQYF
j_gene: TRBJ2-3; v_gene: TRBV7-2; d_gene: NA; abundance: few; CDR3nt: TGTGCCAGCAGCTTGTGGTCAGCGGGTACCACAGATACGCAGTATTTT; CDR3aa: CASSLWSAGTTDTQYF
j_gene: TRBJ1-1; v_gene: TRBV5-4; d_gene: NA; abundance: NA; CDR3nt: TGTGCCAGCTTCTTAGGACAAATGAACACTGAAGCTTTCTTT; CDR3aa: CASFLGQMNTEAFF
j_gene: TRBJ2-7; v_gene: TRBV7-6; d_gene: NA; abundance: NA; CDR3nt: TGTGCCAGCAGCTTGGACTTGGCCTACGAGCAGTACTTC; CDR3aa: CASSLDLAYEQYF
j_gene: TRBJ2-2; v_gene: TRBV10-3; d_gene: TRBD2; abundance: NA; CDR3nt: TGTGCCATCAGTGAGACGCCCAGCGGGGGCGCCGGGGAGCTGTTTTTT; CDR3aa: CAISETPSGGAGELFF
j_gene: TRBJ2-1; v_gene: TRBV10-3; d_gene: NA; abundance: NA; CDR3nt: TGTGCCATCAATTACCGGGACACTGACAATGAGCAGTTCTTC; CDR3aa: CAINYRDTDNEQFF
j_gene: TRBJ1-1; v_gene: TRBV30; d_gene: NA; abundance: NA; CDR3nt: TGTGCCTGGAGAGGGACTAACACTGAAGCTTTCTTT; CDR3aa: CAWRGTNTEAFF
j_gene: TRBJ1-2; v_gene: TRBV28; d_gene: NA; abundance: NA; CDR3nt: TGTGCCAGCAGTTTTTGGACAGACAACTATGGCTACACCTTC; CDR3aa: CASSFWTDNYGYTF
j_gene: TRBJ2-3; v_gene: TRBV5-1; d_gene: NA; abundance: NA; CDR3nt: TGCGCCAGCAGCTTGGCGGGGGTCCTCACAGATACGCAGTATTTT; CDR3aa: CASSLAGVLTDTQYF
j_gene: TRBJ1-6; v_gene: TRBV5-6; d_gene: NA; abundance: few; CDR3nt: TGTGCCAGCCGACAGTCCTATAATTCACCCCTCCACTTT; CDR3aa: CASRQSYNSPLHF
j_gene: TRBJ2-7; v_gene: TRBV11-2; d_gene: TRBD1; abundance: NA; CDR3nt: TGTGCCAGCAGCTCCTCCGGGACAGACTACGAGCAGTACTTC; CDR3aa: CASSSSGTDYEQYF
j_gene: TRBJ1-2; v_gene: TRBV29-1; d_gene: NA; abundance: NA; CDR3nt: TGCAGCGTTGAAGGCCTACCTTATGGCTACACCTTC; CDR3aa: CSVEGLPYGYTF
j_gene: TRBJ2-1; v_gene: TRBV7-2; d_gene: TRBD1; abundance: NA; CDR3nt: TGTGCCAGCAGCCCGACGGGACAGGGGGCGAGATATGAGCAGTTCTTC; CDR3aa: CASSPTGQGARYEQFF
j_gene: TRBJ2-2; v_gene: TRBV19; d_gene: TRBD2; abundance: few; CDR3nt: TGTGCCAGCTGGGAGCGGGAGTGGACCGGGGAGCTGTTTTTT; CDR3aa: CASWEREWTGELFF
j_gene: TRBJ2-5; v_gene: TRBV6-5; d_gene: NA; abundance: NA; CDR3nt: TGTGCCAGTGGGCAACAAGAGACCCAGTACTTC; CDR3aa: CASGQQETQYF